The clone carrying this T cell receptor beta chain showed up just a few times. Antigen: not known. Germline CDR1 is LNHDA and CDR2 is SQIVND (reference sequence). CDR3 size: 15 residues. Between the trimmed V and J ends, which lost 3 bases and 1 base, there was a span of 9 bases. The sample comes from a study of cytomegalovirus exposure and HLA in healthy donors. Study-wide points: Highly shared sequence variants in one cluster were likely a sequencing artifact. Sequencing depth across donors, presence/absence analyses assumed, was roughly uniform. According to the study, around 180 TCR beta chains were cytomegalovirus-associated. In a later analysis, several top co-occurrence clusters appeared linked to parvovirus B19, influenza, CMV and Epstein-Barr virus.

Researchers ran the PCR with 60 Vbeta and 13 Jbeta primers. The data were produced by immunoSEQ multiplex PCR, yet TCRdb's version contains in-frame clones alone and is incomplete. The table includes about 82,000 clones, about 9.4% detected once. The source material was PBMCs. The clonotype comes from a man in his 60s in good health and CMV-seropositive. The chain couples TRBV19 to TRBJ2-2; tentatively, D is TRBD1 (6 bases). CDR3 sequence reads: CASSIRQVNTGELFF. The CDR3 DNA reads as TGTGCCAGTAGTATTCGACAGGTGAACACCGGGGAGCTGTTTTTT.